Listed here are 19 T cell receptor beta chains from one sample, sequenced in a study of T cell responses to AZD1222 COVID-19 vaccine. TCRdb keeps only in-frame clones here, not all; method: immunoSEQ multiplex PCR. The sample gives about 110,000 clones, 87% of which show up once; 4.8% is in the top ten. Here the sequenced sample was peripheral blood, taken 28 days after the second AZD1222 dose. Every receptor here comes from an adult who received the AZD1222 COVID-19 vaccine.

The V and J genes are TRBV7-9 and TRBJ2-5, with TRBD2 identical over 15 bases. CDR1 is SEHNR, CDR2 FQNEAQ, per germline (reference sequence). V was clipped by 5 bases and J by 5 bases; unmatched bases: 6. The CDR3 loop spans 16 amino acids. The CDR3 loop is CASSRTSGGARETQYF. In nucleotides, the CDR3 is TGTGCCAGCAGCCGGACTAGCGGGGGGGCACGGGAGACCCAGTACTTC. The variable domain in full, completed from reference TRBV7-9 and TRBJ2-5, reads DTGVSQNPRHKITKRGQNVTFRCDPISEHNRLYWYRQTLGQGPEFLTYFQNEAQLEKSRLLSDRFSAERPKGSFSTLEIQRTEQGDSAMYLCASSRTSGGARETQYFGPGTRLLVL.

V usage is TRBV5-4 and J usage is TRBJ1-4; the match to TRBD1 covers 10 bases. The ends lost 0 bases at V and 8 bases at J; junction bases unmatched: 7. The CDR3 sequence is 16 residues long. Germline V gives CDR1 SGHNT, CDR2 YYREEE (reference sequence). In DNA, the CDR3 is TGTGCCAGCAGCTTGGCTACCGGGACAGGGGTAGAAAAACTGTTTTTT. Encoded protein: CASSLATGTGVEKLFF.

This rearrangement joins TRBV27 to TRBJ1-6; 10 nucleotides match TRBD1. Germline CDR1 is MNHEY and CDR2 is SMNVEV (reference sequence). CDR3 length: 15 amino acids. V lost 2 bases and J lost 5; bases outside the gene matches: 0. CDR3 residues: CASSLGTGDNSPLHF. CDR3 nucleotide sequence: TGTGCCAGCAGTTTAGGGACAGGGGATAATTCACCCCTCCACTTT.

CDR3 in DNA: TGTGCCAGCAGCGAAAGAGGCGGCGTCTGGGACACTGAAGCTTTCTTT. Translation gives CASSERGGVWDTEAFF. This chain joins TRBV14 and TRBJ1-1, with unresolved D. The CDR3 has 16 amino acids. V lost 5 bases and J lost 3, with 19 bases in between. From germline, CDR1 is SGHDN and CDR2 FVKESK.

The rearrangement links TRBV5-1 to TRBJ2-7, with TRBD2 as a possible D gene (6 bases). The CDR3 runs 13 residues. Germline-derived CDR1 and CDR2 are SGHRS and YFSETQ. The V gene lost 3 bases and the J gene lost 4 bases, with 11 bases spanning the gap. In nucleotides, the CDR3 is TGCGCCAGCAGCTACTCCGGAGGGTACGAGCAGTACTTC. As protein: CASSYSGGYEQYF.

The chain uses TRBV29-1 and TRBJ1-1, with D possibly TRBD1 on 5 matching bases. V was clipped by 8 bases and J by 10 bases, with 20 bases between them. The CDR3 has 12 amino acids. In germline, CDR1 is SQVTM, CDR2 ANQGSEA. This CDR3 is CSTRDSQGGAFF. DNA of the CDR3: TGCAGCACCCGCGACTCTCAGGGAGGAGCTTTCTTT.

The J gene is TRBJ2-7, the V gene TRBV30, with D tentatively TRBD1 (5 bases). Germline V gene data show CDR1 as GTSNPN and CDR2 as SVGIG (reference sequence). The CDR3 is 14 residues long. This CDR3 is CASDNPGISYEQYF. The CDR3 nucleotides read TGTGCGTCAGATAATCCAGGGATATCCTACGAGCAGTACTTC.

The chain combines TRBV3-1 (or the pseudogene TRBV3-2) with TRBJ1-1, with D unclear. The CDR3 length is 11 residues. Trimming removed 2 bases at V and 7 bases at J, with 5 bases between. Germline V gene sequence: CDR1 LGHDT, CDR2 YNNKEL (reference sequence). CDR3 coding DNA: TGTGCCAGCAGCCAATACGGTGAAGCTTTCTTT. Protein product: CASSQYGEAFF.

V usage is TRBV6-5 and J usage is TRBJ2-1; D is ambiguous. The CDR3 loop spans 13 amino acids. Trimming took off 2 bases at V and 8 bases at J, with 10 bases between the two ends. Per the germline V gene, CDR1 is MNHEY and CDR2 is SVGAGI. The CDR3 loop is CASSYRSDDEQFF. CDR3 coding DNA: TGTGCCAGCAGTTACAGGTCGGACGATGAGCAGTTCTTC.

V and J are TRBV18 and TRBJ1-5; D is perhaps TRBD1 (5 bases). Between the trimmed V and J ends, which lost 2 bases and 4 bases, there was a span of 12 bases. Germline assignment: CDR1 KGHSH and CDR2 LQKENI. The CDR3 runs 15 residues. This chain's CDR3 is CASSPLPTENQPQHF. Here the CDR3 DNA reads TGTGCCAGCTCACCATTGCCGACAGAAAATCAGCCCCAGCATTTT.

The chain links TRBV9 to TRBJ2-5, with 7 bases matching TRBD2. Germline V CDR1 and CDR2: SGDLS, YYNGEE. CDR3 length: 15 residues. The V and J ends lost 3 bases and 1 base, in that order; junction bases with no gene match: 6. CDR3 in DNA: TGTGCCAGCAGCGCGACCGGGACTACCCAAGAGACCCAGTACTTC. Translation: CASSATGTTQETQYF.

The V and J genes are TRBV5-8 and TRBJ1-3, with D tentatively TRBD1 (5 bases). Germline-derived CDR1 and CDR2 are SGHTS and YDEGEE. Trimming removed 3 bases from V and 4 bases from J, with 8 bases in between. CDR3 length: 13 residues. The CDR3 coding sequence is TGTGCCAGCAGCTCGGACAACGGAAACACCATATATTTT. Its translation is CASSSDNGNTIYF.

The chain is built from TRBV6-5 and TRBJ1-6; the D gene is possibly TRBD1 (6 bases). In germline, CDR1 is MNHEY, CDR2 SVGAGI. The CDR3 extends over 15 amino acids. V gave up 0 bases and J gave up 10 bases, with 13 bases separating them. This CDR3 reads CASSYSMGARSPLHF. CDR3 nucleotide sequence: TGTGCCAGCAGTTACTCGATGGGGGCGCGATCACCCCTCCACTTT.

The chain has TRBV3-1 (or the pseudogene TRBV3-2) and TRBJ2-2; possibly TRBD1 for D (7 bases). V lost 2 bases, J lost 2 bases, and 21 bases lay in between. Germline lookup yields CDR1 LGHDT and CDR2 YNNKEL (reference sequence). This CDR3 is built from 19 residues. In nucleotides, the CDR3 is TGTGCCAGCAGCCAAAAGGGGGGCAGGGGGAAGAGAAACACCGGGGAGCTGTTTTTT. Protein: CASSQKGGRGKRNTGELFF.

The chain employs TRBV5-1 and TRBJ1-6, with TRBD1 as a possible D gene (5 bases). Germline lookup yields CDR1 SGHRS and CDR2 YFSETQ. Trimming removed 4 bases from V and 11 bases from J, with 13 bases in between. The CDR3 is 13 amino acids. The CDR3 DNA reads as TGCGCCAGCAGCGGGGGGTACGGGCCACCCCTCCACTTT. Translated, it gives CASSGGYGPPLHF.

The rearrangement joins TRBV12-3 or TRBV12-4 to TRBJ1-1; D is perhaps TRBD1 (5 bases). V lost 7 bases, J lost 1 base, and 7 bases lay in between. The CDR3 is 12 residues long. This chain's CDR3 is CASNDRNTEAFF. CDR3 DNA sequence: TGTGCCAGCAACGACAGGAACACTGAAGCTTTCTTT.

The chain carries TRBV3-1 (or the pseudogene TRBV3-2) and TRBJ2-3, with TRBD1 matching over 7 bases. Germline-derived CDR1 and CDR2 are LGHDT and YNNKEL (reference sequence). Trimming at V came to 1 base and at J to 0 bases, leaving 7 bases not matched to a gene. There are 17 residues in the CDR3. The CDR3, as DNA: TGTGCCAGCAGCCAAGCCCCTGAACAGGGGAGCACAGATACGCAGTATTTT. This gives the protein CASSQAPEQGSTDTQYF.

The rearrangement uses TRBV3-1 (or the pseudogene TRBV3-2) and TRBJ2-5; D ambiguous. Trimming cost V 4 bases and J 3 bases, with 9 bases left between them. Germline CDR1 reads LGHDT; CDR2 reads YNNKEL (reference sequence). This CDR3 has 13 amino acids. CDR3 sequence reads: CASSLDTEETQYF. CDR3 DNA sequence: TGTGCCAGCAGCCTCGACACTGAAGAGACCCAGTACTTC.

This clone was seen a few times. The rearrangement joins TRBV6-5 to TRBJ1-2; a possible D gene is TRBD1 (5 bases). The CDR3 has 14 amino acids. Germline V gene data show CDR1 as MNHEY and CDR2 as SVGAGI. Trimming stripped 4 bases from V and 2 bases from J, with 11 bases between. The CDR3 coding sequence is TGTGCCAGCAGTTCCCGGGGGGGGAACTATGGCTACACCTTC. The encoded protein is CASSSRGGNYGYTF.